This entry is about one T cell receptor beta chain. Its antigen is currently unknown. Germline is not matched at one junction end, which may reflect a read error. Primed by a sample-barcoded 5' primer and a J-beta primer mix, a second PCR proceeded for 7 to 11 cycles. TCRdb redid the calling of the 5' RACE reads with MiXCR, one entry per CDR3 protein. Of roughly 900,000 distinct CDR3 sequences in the sample, under 30% were seen once. The sample is drawn from a study of blood T cells in healthy people across ages. Whole-study context: In model experiments, template switching was able to capture about one barcoded beta molecule for every two T cells that were present. Study conclusions and caveats: As naive T cell percentage varied, TCR beta diversity correlated strongly with it.

The individuals who served as donors were healthy Caucasians living in Russia, aged about 6 to 95. Sequenced material: blood. This TCR was recovered from a woman aged 80 or over in good health.

The CDR3 protein is CVSSGDSLQPQHF. The CDR3 DNA is TGTGTCAGCAGCGGGGACAGCCTTCAGCCCCAGCATTTT. V usage is TRBV9 and J usage is TRBJ1-5; TRBD1 matches at 7 bases. Germline V gene data show CDR1 as SGDLS and CDR2 as YYNGEE. The CDR3 loop spans 13 amino acids. The variable domain in full, completed from reference TRBV9 and TRBJ1-5, reads DSGVTQTPKHLITATGQRVTLRCSPRSGDLSVYWYQQSLDQGLQFLIQYYNGEERAKGNILERFSAQQFPDLHSELNLSSLELGDSALYFCVSSGDSLQPQHFGDGTRLSIL.